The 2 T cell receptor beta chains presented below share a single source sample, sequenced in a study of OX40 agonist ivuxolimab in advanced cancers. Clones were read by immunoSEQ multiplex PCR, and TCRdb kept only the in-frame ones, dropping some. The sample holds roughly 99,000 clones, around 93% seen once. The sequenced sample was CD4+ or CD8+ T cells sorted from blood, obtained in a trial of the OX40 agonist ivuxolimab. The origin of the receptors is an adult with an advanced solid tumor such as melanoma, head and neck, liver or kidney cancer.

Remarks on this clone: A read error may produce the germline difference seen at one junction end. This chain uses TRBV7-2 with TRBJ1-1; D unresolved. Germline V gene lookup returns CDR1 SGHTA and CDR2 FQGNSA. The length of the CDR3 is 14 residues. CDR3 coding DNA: TGTGCCAGCAGCTTAGGTCCGGGGAACACTAAAGCTTTCTTT. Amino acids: CASSLGPGNTKAFF.

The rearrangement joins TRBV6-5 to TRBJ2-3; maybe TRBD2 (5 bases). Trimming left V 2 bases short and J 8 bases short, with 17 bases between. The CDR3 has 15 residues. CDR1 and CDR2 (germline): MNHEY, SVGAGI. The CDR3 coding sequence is TGTGCCAGCAGTTACGCCAAAGGAGGCCCTGGTACGCAGTATTTT. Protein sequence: CASSYAKGGPGTQYF.